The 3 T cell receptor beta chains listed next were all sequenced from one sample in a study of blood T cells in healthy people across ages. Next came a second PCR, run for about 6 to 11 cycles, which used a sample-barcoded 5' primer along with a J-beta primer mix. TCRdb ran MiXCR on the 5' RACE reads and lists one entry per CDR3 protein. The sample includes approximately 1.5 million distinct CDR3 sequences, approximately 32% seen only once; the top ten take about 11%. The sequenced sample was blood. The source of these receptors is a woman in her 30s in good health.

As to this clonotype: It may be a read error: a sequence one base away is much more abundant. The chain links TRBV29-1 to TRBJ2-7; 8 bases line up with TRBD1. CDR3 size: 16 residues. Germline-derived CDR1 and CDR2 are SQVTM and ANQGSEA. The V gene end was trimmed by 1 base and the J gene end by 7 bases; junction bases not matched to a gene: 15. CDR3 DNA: TGCAGCGTTGAAGTTGTGCAGGGGGCCACCTCTTCAGAGCAGTACTTC. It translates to CSVEVVQGATSSEQYF.

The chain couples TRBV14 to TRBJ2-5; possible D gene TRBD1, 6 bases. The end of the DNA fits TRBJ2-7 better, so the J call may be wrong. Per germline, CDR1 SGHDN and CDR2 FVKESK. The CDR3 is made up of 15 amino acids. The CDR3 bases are TGTGCCAGCAGCCAAGCCGGACAGCGTCTGCACGAGCAGTACTTC. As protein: CASSQAGQRLHEQYF.

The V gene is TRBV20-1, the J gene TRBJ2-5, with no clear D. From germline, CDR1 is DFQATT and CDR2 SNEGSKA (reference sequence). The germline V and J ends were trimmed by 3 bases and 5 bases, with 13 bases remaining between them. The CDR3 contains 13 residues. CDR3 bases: TGCAGTGCTAGTGATTGGGCTCTCGAGACCCAGTACTTC. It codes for CSASDWALETQYF.